The 17 T cell receptor beta chains reported below all come from one sample, sequenced in a study of post-analysis software for immune sequencing data. Study-wide results and limits: Patients had higher frequencies than controls of five TRBV segments, including TRBV5-6, TRBV5-1 and TRBV20-1.

The library was made from cDNA and included unique molecular identifiers. Each CDR3 protein is one row after TCRdb ran MiXCR on the PCR reads. The table includes about 200,000 distinct CDR3 sequences, 25% to 30% detected once. No antigen has been identified for these receptors. Material: blood. These receptors were obtained from a girl aged 2-17 years with multiple sclerosis.

This clonotype has only a few counts. A read error may produce the germline difference seen at one junction end. The chain employs TRBV28 and TRBJ1-1; D may be TRBD1 (5 bases). Germline V gene sequence: CDR1 MDHEN, CDR2 SYDVKM. The CDR3 runs 14 residues. The CDR3 sequence is CASTLQVEDTEAFF. In nucleotides, the CDR3 is TGTGCCAGCACTTTACAGGTGGAGGACACTGAAGCTTTCTTT.

This clonotype was seen only a few times. V gene TRBV7-9 combines with J gene TRBJ1-6; D gene uncertain. The CDR3 has 14 residues. V lost 6 bases, J lost 9 bases, and 15 bases lay in between. Germline CDR1 reads SEHNR; CDR2 reads FQNEAQ (reference sequence). This CDR3 is CASRHGEGGSPLHF. The CDR3 nucleotides are TGTGCCAGCAGGCACGGGGAGGGCGGTTCACCCCTCCACTTT.

The J gene is TRBJ2-1, the V gene TRBV5-1, with 10 positions matching TRBD1. In germline, CDR1 is SGHRS, CDR2 YFSETQ. The CDR3 spans 15 residues. V shed 1 base and J 9 bases; nucleotides not matched to a gene: 7. The CDR3 DNA reads TGCGCCAGCAGCTTGCGGGACAGGGGTCGTGGTGAGCAGTTCTTC. Encoded protein: CASSLRDRGRGEQFF.

This clonotype showed up just once. The rearrangement links TRBV27 to TRBJ2-1; 12 bases align to TRBD2. V was clipped by 6 bases and J by 6 bases; unmatched bases: 6. This CDR3 has 15 amino acids. The germline CDR1 and CDR2 sequences are MNHEY and SMNVEV (reference sequence). CDR3 sequence reads: CASSSSGRAGNEQFF. The CDR3 bases are TGTGCCAGCAGCTCTAGCGGGAGGGCCGGCAATGAGCAGTTCTTC.

The J gene is TRBJ1-2, the V gene TRBV7-9; a possible D gene is TRBD1 (6 bases). Germline V gene data show CDR1 as SEHNR and CDR2 as FQNEAQ (reference sequence). The CDR3 consists of 14 residues. V lost 5 bases to trimming and J lost 4 bases, with 14 bases between them. The CDR3 is CASSVEDRLYGYTF. The CDR3 DNA reads as TGTGCCAGCAGCGTTGAAGACAGGCTCTATGGCTACACCTTC.

Regarding this clonotype: This may be a read error: a much more frequent sequence differs by one nucleotide. This rearrangement joins TRBV29-1 to TRBJ2-3; the D is unclear. Germline loops: CDR1 SQVTM, CDR2 ANQGSEA. Trimming cost V 3 bases and J 4 bases, with 11 bases left between them. CDR3 length: 13 amino acids. CDR3 nucleotide sequence: TGCAGCGTTGAGGGAACATTCGCAGATACGCAGTATTTT. It yields the protein CSVEGTFADTQYF.

The chain employs TRBV28 and TRBJ2-2, with 7 bases that match TRBD2. Germline CDR1 reads MDHEN; CDR2 reads SYDVKM. The CDR3 runs to 15 residues. The J segment lost 7 bases and the V segment lost 7 bases, leaving 12 bases of the junction unmatched. CDR3 bases: TGTGCCAGCACCTCTGCGGGGGAGGGCAGCGGGGAGCTGTTTTTT. Translating it yields CASTSAGEGSGELFF.

The sample holds many counts of this clonotype. This chain connects TRBV29-1 to TRBJ2-3; either TRBD1 or TRBD2 may fit D (5 bases each). V was trimmed by 1 base and J by 5 bases, leaving 13 bases between them. This CDR3 contains 14 residues. Germline V gene lookup returns CDR1 SQVTM and CDR2 ANQGSEA. In DNA, the CDR3 is TGCAGCGTTGAAGGGGGCCTCGGGGTAGATACGCAGTATTTT. This codes for CSVEGGLGVDTQYF.

This clonotype was found many times. The chain couples TRBV28 to TRBJ2-3; 13 bases line up with TRBD2. V shed 6 bases and J 6 bases; nucleotides not matched to a gene: 9. This CDR3 spans 16 amino acids. The V gene's germline CDR1 is MDHEN and CDR2 SYDVKM. The CDR3 reads CASRGGLAGVEDTQYF. In DNA, the CDR3 is TGTGCCAGCAGAGGAGGACTAGCGGGAGTAGAGGATACGCAGTATTTT.

The chain couples TRBV4-2 to TRBJ1-1, with a tentative D call TRBD1 (5 bases). There are 17 residues in the CDR3. Germline V gene sequence: CDR1 LGHNA, CDR2 YNFKEQ. Trimming removed 1 base from V and 5 bases from J, with 20 bases in between. Here the CDR3 DNA reads TGTGCCAGCAGCCAAGGGCCCCCATTGGGGCGCGGGACTGAAGCTTTCTTT. This sequence encodes CASSQGPPLGRGTEAFF.

This clonotype was observed a handful of times. The V and J genes are TRBV20-1 and TRBJ1-1, with D uncertain. This CDR3 is built from 11 residues. The germline V gene has CDR1 DFQATT and CDR2 SNEGSKA (reference sequence). Trimming cost V 6 bases and J 1 base, with 6 bases left between them. The CDR3 loop reads CSAGWNTEAFF. The CDR3 DNA is TGCAGTGCAGGGTGGAACACTGAAGCTTTCTTT.

There are many counts of this clonotype. This chain links TRBV7-3 with TRBJ2-7; D might be TRBD2 (6 bases). Per the germline V gene, CDR1 is SGHTA and CDR2 is FQGTGA. The CDR3 covers 14 residues. V lost 2 bases, J lost 5 bases, and 13 bases lay in between. The CDR3 spells CASSLRGDSDEQYF. The CDR3 coding sequence is TGTGCCAGCAGCTTACGCGGGGATAGCGACGAGCAGTACTTC.

This clonotype was observed at least ten times. The V and J genes are TRBV5-1 and TRBJ2-1; TRBD2 agrees at 12 bases. The junction had 9 bases not matched to a gene; V was cut back by 1 base and J by 7 bases. CDR1 and CDR2 (germline): SGHRS, YFSETQ. CDR3 length: 17 residues. DNA of the CDR3: TGCGCCAGCAGCTTGTGGCTAGCGGGAGGGTCTTTGAATGAGCAGTTCTTC. It translates to CASSLWLAGGSLNEQFF.

CDR3 loop: CASSPWGQVFSTEAFF. The CDR3 DNA reads as TGTGCCAGCAGCCCCTGGGGACAGGTGTTTAGTACTGAAGCTTTCTTT. The chain uses TRBV14 and TRBJ1-1, with 8 bases identical to TRBD1. V lost 4 bases to trimming and J lost 5 bases; unmatched junction nucleotides: 12. Germline V gene sequence: CDR1 SGHDN, CDR2 FVKESK. This CDR3 is 16 amino acids long.

The chain joins TRBV15 to TRBJ2-5; D gene unclear. The V gene lost 0 bases and the J gene lost 4 bases, with 6 bases spanning the gap. The germline V gene encodes CDR1 LNHNV and CDR2 YYDKDF (reference sequence). This CDR3 region has 13 residues. The CDR3 is CATSRDSGETQYF. Here the CDR3 DNA reads TGTGCCACCAGCAGAGATTCCGGAGAGACCCAGTACTTC. Based on the CDR3 plus reference TRBV15 and TRBJ2-5, the full variable domain is DAMVIQNPRYQVTQFGKPVTLSCSQTLNHNVMYWYQQKSSQAPKLLFHYYDKDFNNEADTPDNFQSRRPNTSFCFLDIRSPGLGDTAMYLCATSRDSGETQYFGPGTRLLVL.

The chain combines TRBV7-2 with TRBJ1-2; maybe TRBD1 (6 bases). Trimming cost V 5 bases and J 8 bases, with 18 bases left between them. CDR1 is SGHTA, CDR2 FQGNSA, per germline. The length of the CDR3 is 14 residues. CDR3 sequence (DNA): TGTGCCAGCAGCGGGATGACAGGTGATTGGGGCTACACCTTC. Translated, it gives CASSGMTGDWGYTF. Full variable domain (rest looked up from reference TRBV7-2 and TRBJ1-2): GAGVSQSPSNKVTEKGKDVELRCDPISGHTALYWYRQSLGQGLEFLIYFQGNSAPDKSGLPSDRFSAERTGGSVSTLTIQRTQQEDSAVYLCASSGMTGDWGYTFGSGTRLTVV.

The gene calls are TRBV5-1 and TRBJ1-1, with D maybe TRBD1 (5 bases). V shed 4 bases and J shed 0 bases, with 16 bases lying between them. CDR1 SGHRS and CDR2 YFSETQ come from the germline V gene. The CDR3 has 16 residues. CDR3: CASSQKSTAMNTEAFF. In nucleotides, the CDR3 is TGCGCCAGCAGCCAGAAATCGACAGCCATGAACACTGAAGCTTTCTTT.